Listed here is a single TCR beta chain. The length of the CDR3 is 11 residues. Germline V CDR1 and CDR2: LGHDT, YNNKEL (reference sequence). V shed 4 bases and J shed 7 bases, with 7 bases lying between them. The record originates from a study of T-cell memory formation after mild COVID-19. At the level of the study: For the most part, TCR clusters were specific to one donor.

TCRdb re-called the 5' RACE reads through MiXCR, storing one row per CDR3 protein. In the table there are 350,000 to 500,000 distinct CDR3 sequences, 23% of which are singletons. The source of this sequence is an adult woman who had mild COVID-19 (a few samples of this study predate the infection). Cell type and time point are not known. The V call is TRBV3-1, the J call TRBJ1-1, with D uncertain. The sequencing sample was made of PBMCs or a T cell subset sorted from them (not recorded which). In DNA form, the CDR3 reads TGTGCCAGCAGCCTAAGTAGTGAAGCTTTCTTT. Amino acid sequence: CASSLSSEAFF.